This T cell receptor (beta chain) was found in a study of T cell repertoires in cytomegalovirus infection. Study overall: It was the public TCR beta signatures that indicated both CMV infection and matching HLA type. The study's findings and limits: What dominated the ex vivo response were HLA-C-restricted CMV-specific TCR beta clonotypes.

Trimming stripped 1 base from V and 4 bases from J, with 23 bases between. Germline CDR1 SGHTA, CDR2 FQGTGA. The CDR3 length is 18 residues. This clonotype was counted between two and nine times. As yet, its antigen is unknown. Via MiXCR, TCRdb re-called the reads, giving one row per CDR3 protein. The repertoire holds roughly 800,000 distinct CDR3 sequences, roughly 28% seen once, with around 12% in the top ten. The chain uses TRBV7-3 and TRBJ2-7; tentative D call: TRBD2 (5 bases). Material: cultured CD8+ T cells from PBMCs, obtained from culture after CMV antigen stimulation. This receptor was identified in a human donor in good health (CMV status not recorded). Some clones in this sample may be carry-over from other donors' samples. In nucleotides, the CDR3 is TGTGCCAGCAGCTTAAGAGGGCCCGTCGGCAGGCCCACTTACGAGCAGTACGTC. Translation gives CASSLRGPVGRPTYEQYV.